The 24 T cell receptor beta chains presented below share a single source sample, sequenced in a study of T cell responses to AZD1222 COVID-19 vaccine. Produced via immunoSEQ multiplex PCR; TCRdb's table is partial and in-frame only. The top ten hold 35% to 50% of the sample, which has 93,000 or so clones, 91% seen once. The sample consisted of peripheral blood, taken on day 0 of AZD1222 vaccination. The receptors were sampled from an adult in good health.

As to this clone: In the same sample, other DNA sequences code for this CDR3. V usage is TRBV6-5 and J usage is TRBJ2-7; tentative D call: TRBD1 (5 bases). This CDR3 spans 13 amino acids. The V gene lost 5 bases and the J gene lost 3 bases, with 11 bases spanning the gap. CDR1 and CDR2 (germline): MNHEY, SVGAGI. The CDR3 is CASSLDRSYEQYF. The CDR3 DNA reads as TGTGCCAGCAGTCTCGACAGAAGCTACGAGCAGTACTTC.

V is TRBV19 and J is TRBJ2-3; 9 bases are a match to TRBD2. Germline assignment: CDR1 LNHDA and CDR2 SQIVND (reference sequence). With V trimmed by 4 bases and J by 3 bases, 11 bases remained unmatched. CDR3 length: 17 residues. The CDR3 DNA sequence: TGTGCCAGTAGTACCGGAGGGGGCGGGAGGGCGACAGATACGCAGTATTTT. Protein product: CASSTGGGGRATDTQYF.

The chain uses TRBV27 and TRBJ2-3; D is ambiguous. V lost 2 bases, J lost 5 bases, and 8 bases lay in between. CDR1 and CDR2 from the germline V gene are MNHEY and SMNVEV (reference sequence). The length of the CDR3 is 13 residues. CDR3 protein: CASSLRLGDTQYF. The CDR3 coding sequence is TGTGCCAGCAGTTTACGGCTCGGAGATACGCAGTATTTT.

This rearrangement joins TRBV9 to TRBJ2-3; 7 bases map to TRBD1. CDR1 is SGDLS and CDR2 is YYNGEE in the germline V gene. Germline trimming cut 2 bases from V and 5 bases from J; bases unmatched to any gene: 11. CDR3 length: 16 amino acids. The CDR3 bases are TGTGCCAGCAGCGTTCGAGAGGGGGCGAATGTAGATACGCAGTATTTT. Translating gives CASSVREGANVDTQYF.

In this sample, this clone turned up a few times. V and J are TRBV7-9 and TRBJ2-1; D remains ambiguous. The ends were cut back, 5 bases at V and 0 bases at J, with 14 bases in the middle. Germline V gene data show CDR1 as SEHNR and CDR2 as FQNEAQ (reference sequence). The CDR3 is 16 residues long. The CDR3 sequence is CASSPWALSSYNEQFF. CDR3 DNA: TGTGCCAGCAGCCCCTGGGCCCTGAGCTCCTACAATGAGCAGTTCTTC.

The V call is TRBV27, the J call TRBJ1-2; TRBD1 agrees at 8 bases. The CDR3 consists of 14 residues. CDR1 and CDR2 from the germline V gene are MNHEY and SMNVEV (reference sequence). Trimming took 4 bases from V and 5 from J; bases not matched to a gene: 6. The CDR3 sequence: CASSSTGELYGYTF. The DNA of the CDR3 is TGTGCCAGCAGTTCGACAGGGGAATTATATGGCTACACCTTC.

The chain employs TRBV27 and TRBJ1-5; D gene unclear. Germline CDR1 MNHEY, CDR2 SMNVEV (reference sequence). The CDR3 totals 14 residues. Deletions cut 3 bases from V and 4 bases from J, with 10 bases between. CDR3 residues: CASSFRGVNQPQHF. CDR3 coding DNA: TGTGCCAGCAGTTTTCGGGGAGTGAATCAGCCCCAGCATTTT.

This chain links TRBV6-6 with TRBJ1-5; a possible D gene is TRBD1 (6 bases). The CDR3 runs to 12 residues. CDR1 is MNHNY, CDR2 SVGAGI, per germline (reference sequence). V was trimmed by 7 bases and J by 7 bases, leaving 11 bases between them. CDR3 bases: TGTGCCAGCACTACAGGGTCCCAGCCCCAGCATTTT. Its translation is CASTTGSQPQHF.

The genes are TRBV12-3 or TRBV12-4 and TRBJ1-1; D is unclear. This CDR3 has 12 residues. V lost 5 bases and J lost 8, with 12 bases in between. The CDR3 DNA reads TGTGCCAGCAGTCCACAAACGATGGAAGCTTTCTTT. It translates to CASSPQTMEAFF.

The V call is TRBV7-2, the J call TRBJ1-2, with 8 nucleotides matching TRBD1. Germline CDR1 SGHTA, CDR2 FQGNSA. The CDR3 runs 16 residues. Trimming cost V 3 bases and J 3 bases; bases outside gene matches: 9. For the CDR3, the DNA is TGTGCCAGCAGCTTTACCCCCCCGGACAGGGACTATGGCTACACCTTC. It translates to CASSFTPPDRDYGYTF.

V and J are TRBV28 and TRBJ1-5; TRBD1 matches at 8 bases. The CDR3 loop spans 16 amino acids. Germline V gene sequence: CDR1 MDHEN, CDR2 SYDVKM. J gave up 4 bases and V 4 bases, and 9 bases lay outside the gene matches. CDR3 DNA sequence: TGTGCCAGCAGTTCGTCGGACAGGGTCGGGAATCAGCCCCAGCATTTT. Protein sequence: CASSSSDRVGNQPQHF.

V usage is TRBV10-1 and J usage is TRBJ1-1; D gene uncertain. V was trimmed by 7 bases and J by 7 bases, leaving 10 bases between them. Germline-derived CDR1 and CDR2 are WNHNN and SYGVQD (reference sequence). The CDR3 is 11 residues long. The CDR3 DNA is TGCGCCAGCAACCAGGTGGTTGAAGCTTTCTTT. Protein sequence: CASNQVVEAFF.

V and J are TRBV5-5 and TRBJ2-7; D is unclear. The CDR3 contains 16 residues. Germline V gene sequence: CDR1 SGHKS, CDR2 YYEKEE (reference sequence). The V gene lost 0 bases and the J gene lost 1 base, with 14 bases spanning the gap. The CDR3 reads CASSLEPTGLSYEQYF. CDR3 coding DNA: TGTGCCAGCAGCTTGGAACCCACTGGGCTATCCTACGAGCAGTACTTC.

The chain has TRBV27 and TRBJ2-3, with 13 bases fitting TRBD2. Trimming cost V 6 bases and J 6 bases; bases outside gene matches: 6. Germline V gene lookup returns CDR1 MNHEY and CDR2 SMNVEV (reference sequence). The CDR3 sequence is 15 residues long. The CDR3 bases are TGTGCCAGCAGCCTGGGACTAGCGGGATGGGATACGCAGTATTTT. This sequence encodes CASSLGLAGWDTQYF.

The chain links TRBV18 to TRBJ2-5, with TRBD2 matching 7 bases. The trim removed 4 bases at V and 5 bases at J, leaving 7 bases unmatched. The CDR3 spans 14 residues. Germline loops: CDR1 KGHSH, CDR2 LQKENI. CDR3 sequence (DNA): TGTGCCAGCTCACTCCGAACTAGCGACGAGACCCAGTACTTC. Translated, it gives CASSLRTSDETQYF.

This chain uses TRBV27 with TRBJ1-2; D unclear. Germline values: CDR1 MNHEY, CDR2 SMNVEV (reference sequence). V gave up 4 bases and J gave up 4 bases, with 7 bases separating them. The CDR3 is made up of 12 amino acids. The DNA of the CDR3 is TGTGCCAGCAGTTCCTCCACCTATGGCTACACCTTC. This translates into CASSSSTYGYTF.

The V gene is TRBV6-2 or TRBV6-3, the J gene TRBJ2-3, with a possible D match to TRBD2 (5 bases). Trimming removed 2 bases at V and 5 bases at J, with 11 bases between. The CDR3 contains 14 residues. Germline V gene lookup returns CDR1 MNHEY and CDR2 SVGEGT. The CDR3 nucleotides are TGTGCCAGCAGTTACCCGGGGTACGGAGATACGCAGTATTTT. Protein: CASSYPGYGDTQYF.

This clone was detected only once. The genes are TRBV2 and TRBJ1-1, with D unclear. CDR3 length: 12 amino acids. In germline, CDR1 is SNHLY, CDR2 FYNNEI. Trimming cost V 6 bases and J 9 bases, with 14 bases left between them. The CDR3 nucleotides are TGTGCCAGCAGATTGGAGACAAGGAAAGCTTTCTTT. Encoded protein: CASRLETRKAFF.

The chain recombines TRBV29-1 with TRBJ2-7, with D possibly being TRBD2 (6 bases). The CDR3 covers 15 residues. The germline V and J ends were trimmed by 7 bases and 0 bases, with 19 bases remaining between them. CDR1 is SQVTM and CDR2 is ANQGSEA in the germline V gene. As DNA, the CDR3 is TGCAGCGCGGGTGGGACTTACTCAAACTCCTACGAGCAGTACTTC. Its protein product is CSAGGTYSNSYEQYF.

The chain is built from TRBV7-9 and TRBJ1-4; no clear D gene. This CDR3 is 12 amino acids long. Trimming cost V 2 bases and J 15 bases, with 13 bases left between them. Germline assignment: CDR1 SEHNR and CDR2 FQNEAQ (reference sequence). The CDR3 DNA sequence: TGTGCCAGCAGCTTAACCCCAGGATGGTTGTTTTTT. Translation: CASSLTPGWLFF.

This sequence joins TRBV10-3 and TRBJ2-3, with 12 bases that match TRBD2. The CDR3 runs 17 residues. Per the germline V gene, CDR1 is ENHRY and CDR2 is SYGVKD. V was pared by 7 bases and J by 4 bases, with 12 bases of the junction left unmatched. The CDR3 nucleotides are TGTGCCATCAACAGGACTAGCGGGATCGCTGGGCCAGATACGCAGTATTTT. Protein product: CAINRTSGIAGPDTQYF.

The CDR3 region is CASSQTGAYGVGYTF. CDR3 nucleotide sequence: TGCGCCAGCAGCCAGACAGGGGCCTACGGGGTGGGCTACACCTTC. This chain connects TRBV5-1 to TRBJ1-2; the match to TRBD1 covers 8 bases. The trim removed 4 bases at V and 8 bases at J, leaving 13 bases unmatched. Germline V gene data show CDR1 as SGHRS and CDR2 as YFSETQ. The CDR3 is 15 amino acids.

The rearrangement uses TRBV28 and TRBJ1-2; tentatively, D is TRBD1 (5 bases). Germline V CDR1 and CDR2: MDHEN, SYDVKM. The V end was cut by 2 bases, the J end by 1 base, with 11 bases between. CDR3 length: 15 residues. The CDR3 loop reads CASSLTPGLNYGYTF. The CDR3 nucleotides read TGTGCCAGCAGTTTAACCCCGGGACTTAACTATGGCTACACCTTC.

V gene TRBV7-2 combines with J gene TRBJ1-4; D is unresolved. Deletions cut 5 bases from V and 0 bases from J, with 13 bases between. The germline V gene encodes CDR1 SGHTA and CDR2 FQGNSA. The CDR3 contains 16 residues. CDR3 DNA: TGTGCCAGCAGCCTCGGTGGGGTCGCAACTAATGAAAAACTGTTTTTT. This sequence encodes CASSLGGVATNEKLFF.